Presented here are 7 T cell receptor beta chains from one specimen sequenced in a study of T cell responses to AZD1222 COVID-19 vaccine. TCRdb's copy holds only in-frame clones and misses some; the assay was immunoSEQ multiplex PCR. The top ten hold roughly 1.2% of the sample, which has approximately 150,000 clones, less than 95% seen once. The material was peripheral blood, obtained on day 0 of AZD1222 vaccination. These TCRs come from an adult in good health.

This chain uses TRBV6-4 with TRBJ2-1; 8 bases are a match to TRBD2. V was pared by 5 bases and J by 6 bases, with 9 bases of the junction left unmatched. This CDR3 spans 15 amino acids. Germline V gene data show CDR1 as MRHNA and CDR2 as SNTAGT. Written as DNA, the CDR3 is TGTGCCAGCAGTAAGGGAGCGGGAGAGGCCAATGAGCAGTTCTTC. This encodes CASSKGAGEANEQFF.

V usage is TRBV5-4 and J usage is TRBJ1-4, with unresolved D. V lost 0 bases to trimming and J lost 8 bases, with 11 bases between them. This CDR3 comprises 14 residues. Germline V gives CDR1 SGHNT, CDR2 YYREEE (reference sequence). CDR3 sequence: CASSLDSRQEKLFF. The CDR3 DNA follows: TGTGCCAGCAGCTTGGATTCCAGGCAAGAAAAACTGTTTTTT. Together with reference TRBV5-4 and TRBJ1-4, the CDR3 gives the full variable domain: ETGVTQSPTHLIKTRGQQVTLRCSSQSGHNTVSWYQQALGQGPQFIFQYYREEENGRGNFPPRFSGLQFPNYSSELNVNALELDDSALYLCASSLDSRQEKLFFGSGTQLSVL.

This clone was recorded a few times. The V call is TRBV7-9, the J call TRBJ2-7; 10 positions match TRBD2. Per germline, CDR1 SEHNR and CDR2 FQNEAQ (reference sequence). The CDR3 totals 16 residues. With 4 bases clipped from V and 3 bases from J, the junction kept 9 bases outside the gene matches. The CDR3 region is CASSSSSSGSYYEQYV. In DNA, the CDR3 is TGTGCCAGCAGCTCCTCCTCTAGCGGGAGTTACTACGAGCAGTACGTC.

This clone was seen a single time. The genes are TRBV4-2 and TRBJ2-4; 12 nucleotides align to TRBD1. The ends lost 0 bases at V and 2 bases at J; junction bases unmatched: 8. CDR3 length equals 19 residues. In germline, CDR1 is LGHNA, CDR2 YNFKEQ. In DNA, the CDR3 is TGTGCCAGCAGCCAAGATCAGGGACAGGGGGCTTTAACCAAAAACATTCAGTACTTC. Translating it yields CASSQDQGQGALTKNIQYF.

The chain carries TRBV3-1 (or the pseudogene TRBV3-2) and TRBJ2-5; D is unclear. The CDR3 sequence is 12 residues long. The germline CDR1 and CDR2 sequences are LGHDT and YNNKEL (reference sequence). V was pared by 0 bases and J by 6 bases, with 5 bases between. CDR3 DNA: TGTGCCAGCAGCCAAGATCTGAAGACCCAGTACTTC. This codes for CASSQDLKTQYF.

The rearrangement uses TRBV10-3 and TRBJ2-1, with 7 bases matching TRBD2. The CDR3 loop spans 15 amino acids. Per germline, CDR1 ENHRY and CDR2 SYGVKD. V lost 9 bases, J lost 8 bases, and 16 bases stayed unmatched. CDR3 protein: CAIRDPGRGSYEQFF. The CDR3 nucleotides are TGTGCCATAAGGGACCCGGGGCGGGGGTCCTATGAGCAGTTCTTC.

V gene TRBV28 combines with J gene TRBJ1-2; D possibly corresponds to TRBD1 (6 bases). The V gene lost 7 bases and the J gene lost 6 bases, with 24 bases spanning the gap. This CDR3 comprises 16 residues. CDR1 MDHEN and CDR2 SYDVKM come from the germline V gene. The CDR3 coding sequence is TGTGCCAGCACCCTGGGGACGGGGGGCGGTAGGGATGGCTACACCTTC. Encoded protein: CASTLGTGGGRDGYTF.